Presented here are 24 T cell receptor beta chains from one specimen sequenced in a study of blood T cell repertoires in COVID-19. The protocol was immunoSEQ multiplex PCR, while the TCRdb copy is restricted to in-frame clones and leaves out a portion. In the table there are under 300,000 clones, around 84% of which are singletons. Material for sequencing was peripheral blood. The receptors were gathered from a woman between 65 and 79 years old with active or convalescent COVID-19.

The chain couples TRBV7-9 to TRBJ2-5; 9 bases line up with TRBD1. The trim removed 5 bases at V and 8 bases at J, leaving 12 bases unmatched. The length of the CDR3 is 15 residues. Germline V gene sequence: CDR1 SEHNR, CDR2 FQNEAQ (reference sequence). The CDR3 DNA follows: TGTGCCAGCAGCCCCAGGACAGGGGAAGGGGGTACCCAGTACTTC. Encoded protein: CASSPRTGEGGTQYF. Drawing the rest from reference TRBV7-9 and TRBJ2-5, the complete variable domain is DTGVSQNPRHKITKRGQNVTFRCDPISEHNRLYWYRQTLGQGPEFLTYFQNEAQLEKSRLLSDRFSAERPKGSFSTLEIQRTEQGDSAMYLCASSPRTGEGGTQYFGPGTRLLVL.

The chain joins TRBV29-1 to TRBJ1-2, with 7 nucleotides matching TRBD1. V was clipped by 5 bases and J by 1 base; unmatched bases: 7. Germline CDR1 is SQVTM and CDR2 is ANQGSEA. The CDR3 has 14 residues. This CDR3 is CSVQVTGNNYGYTF. As DNA, the CDR3 is TGCAGCGTTCAAGTGACAGGGAATAACTATGGCTACACCTTC.

The rearrangement uses TRBV7-8 and TRBJ1-2; unclear D gene. This CDR3 comprises 13 residues. V lost 5 bases, J lost 4 bases, and 11 bases lay in between. Germline loops: CDR1 SGHVS, CDR2 FQNEAQ. CDR3 in DNA: TGTGCCAGCAGCCCGCCAGGCCTCTATGGCTACACCTTC. Encoded protein: CASSPPGLYGYTF.

This sequence joins TRBV19 and TRBJ1-4, with 7 bases matching TRBD1. Losses at the gene ends were 4 bases for V and 0 bases for J; bases not matched to a gene: 5. Germline lookup yields CDR1 LNHDA and CDR2 SQIVND (reference sequence). The CDR3 is 16 residues long. The CDR3 bases are TGTGCCAGTAGTAAAACCGACAGGGCAACTAATGAAAAACTGTTTTTT. This gives the protein CASSKTDRATNEKLFF.

The V gene is TRBV6-5, the J gene TRBJ2-7, with D possibly TRBD2 on 5 matching bases. The CDR3 loop spans 12 amino acids. Germline V lookup: CDR1 MNHEY, CDR2 SVGAGI. Trimming took off 6 bases at V and 2 bases at J, with 8 bases between the two ends. CDR3 in amino acids: CASRNGAYEQYF. Here the CDR3 DNA reads TGTGCCAGCAGAAACGGGGCCTACGAGCAGTACTTC.

This rearrangement joins TRBV5-1 to TRBJ1-6, with unresolved D. The CDR3 has 15 residues. V was cut by 0 bases and J by 6 bases, with 10 bases left in between. Per germline, CDR1 SGHRS and CDR2 YFSETQ. The CDR3 reads CASSLDPGSNSPLHF. The CDR3 nucleotides are TGCGCCAGCAGCTTGGACCCGGGTTCTAATTCACCCCTCCACTTT.

This sequence joins TRBV7-2 and TRBJ2-1; TRBD2 might be the D (6 bases). Trimming stripped 7 bases from V and 7 bases from J, with 14 bases between. This CDR3 is built from 13 residues. Germline CDR1 and CDR2: SGHTA and FQGNSA. The CDR3 DNA follows: TGTGCCAGCAACTCTTGGGGGGAAAATGAGCAGTTCTTC. It translates to CASNSWGENEQFF.

The V call is TRBV19, the J call TRBJ2-5, with 8 bases aligning to TRBD1. This CDR3 has 17 residues. The V and J ends lost 4 bases and 5 bases, in that order; junction bases with no gene match: 15. Germline V gene lookup returns CDR1 LNHDA and CDR2 SQIVND (reference sequence). The CDR3 sequence is CASSTGGTGASTETQYF. CDR3 nucleotide sequence: TGTGCCAGTAGTACAGGGGGGACAGGCGCTTCAACGGAGACCCAGTACTTC.

This chain uses TRBV7-7 with TRBJ2-1; possibly TRBD2 for D (7 bases). The V and J ends lost 1 base and 8 bases respectively, with 15 bases between them. Germline V gene data show CDR1 as SSHAT and CDR2 as FNYEAQ (reference sequence). The CDR3 length is 15 residues. CDR3 loop: CASSLEFGGAYEQFF. CDR3 nucleotides: TGTGCCAGCAGCTTAGAATTTGGGGGGGCATATGAGCAGTTCTTC.

This clone was found a few times. The chain is built from TRBV6-2 or TRBV6-3 and TRBJ2-2; 8 bases line up with TRBD2. V was pared by 6 bases and J by 5 bases, with 8 bases of the junction left unmatched. CDR3 length equals 15 residues. The V gene's germline CDR1 is MNHEY and CDR2 SVGEGT. The CDR3 loop reads CASSLAAGGTGELFF. The CDR3 DNA is TGTGCCAGCAGCCTTGCCGCGGGGGGAACCGGGGAGCTGTTTTTT.

The chain joins TRBV12-3 or TRBV12-4 to TRBJ1-1; D gene uncertain. This CDR3 is built from 13 residues. Trimming pared 2 bases from V and 1 base from J, leaving 5 bases between. The CDR3 bases are TGTGCCAGCAGTTTACATCAGAACACTGAAGCTTTCTTT. It yields the protein CASSLHQNTEAFF.

CDR3 DNA sequence: TGCGCCAGCAGCCAAGAGCATATTACAGCCAGTGGTTCACCCCTCCACTTT. Its protein is CASSQEHITASGSPLHF. The chain has TRBV4-3 and TRBJ1-6; D is ambiguous. The CDR3 is made up of 17 amino acids. CDR1 and CDR2 (germline): LGHNA, YSLEER. V gave up 0 bases and J gave up 9 bases, with 18 bases separating them.

This chain uses TRBV6-5 with TRBJ2-7, with 7 bases fitting TRBD1. This CDR3 contains 15 residues. Germline V gene data show CDR1 as MNHEY and CDR2 as SVGAGI. Germline trimming cut 6 bases from V and 6 bases from J; bases unmatched to any gene: 14. In DNA form, the CDR3 reads TGTGCCAGCAGCCCGAGACAGGGTCGGACGGTCGAGCAGTACTTC. Its translation is CASSPRQGRTVEQYF.

This sequence joins TRBV19 and TRBJ2-5; D is perhaps TRBD2 (5 bases). Germline assignment: CDR1 LNHDA and CDR2 SQIVND (reference sequence). Trimming pared 3 bases from V and 3 bases from J, leaving 17 bases between. This CDR3 has 16 amino acids. The CDR3 sequence: CASSIGPGIGEETQYF. The CDR3 DNA sequence: TGTGCCAGTAGTATCGGTCCGGGGATTGGGGAAGAGACCCAGTACTTC.

The rearrangement uses TRBV6-2 or TRBV6-3 and TRBJ1-2, with 8 bases identical to TRBD1. V lost 2 bases and J lost 6; bases outside the gene matches: 8. The CDR3 sequence is 15 residues long. Germline V CDR1 and CDR2: MNHEY, SVGEGT. The CDR3 DNA is TGTGCCAGCAGTTACATTCAGGGGGCGTCAGATGGCTACACCTTC. It is translated as CASSYIQGASDGYTF.

The V and J genes are TRBV13 and TRBJ1-2, with D perhaps matching TRBD1 (6 bases). The CDR3 has 14 amino acids. Trimming shortened V by 3 bases and J by 0 bases, and 8 bases separated the two germline ends. The germline V gene has CDR1 PRHDT and CDR2 FYEKMQ (reference sequence). The CDR3 coding sequence is TGTGCCAGCAGCTTGGACAGCTCTAACTATGGCTACACCTTC. It codes for CASSLDSSNYGYTF.

V and J are TRBV12-3 or TRBV12-4 and TRBJ1-2; 8 bases agree with TRBD1. The CDR3 is 12 amino acids. V shed 5 bases, J shed 12 bases, and the junction held 8 bases outside the gene matches. The CDR3, as DNA: TGTGCCAGCAGTATGCTGCGGACAGGGAACACCTTC. This encodes CASSMLRTGNTF.

V usage is TRBV13 and J usage is TRBJ2-1; D uncertain. Germline V CDR1 and CDR2: PRHDT, FYEKMQ (reference sequence). V lost 3 bases to trimming and J lost 5 bases, with 14 bases between them. This CDR3 region has 15 residues. The CDR3 reads CASSLAMRYDNEQFF. The CDR3 DNA reads TGTGCCAGCAGCTTGGCTATGAGGTACGACAATGAGCAGTTCTTC. The variable domain in full, with the rest retrieved from reference TRBV13 and TRBJ2-1, is AAGVIQSPRHLIKEKRETATLKCYPIPRHDTVYWYQQGPGQDPQFLISFYEKMQSDKGSIPDRFSAQQFSDYHSELNMSSLELGDSALYFCASSLAMRYDNEQFFGPGTRLTVL.

V usage is TRBV24-1 and J usage is TRBJ2-3; D possibly corresponds to TRBD1 (8 bases). The germline V gene has CDR1 KGHDR and CDR2 SFDVKD. The CDR3 totals 14 residues. The ends were cut back, 5 bases at V and 3 bases at J, with 11 bases in the middle. CDR3 sequence (DNA): TGTGCCACCAGTGTACAGGGGGGGACAGATACGCAGTATTTT. Translation: CATSVQGGTDTQYF.

The CDR3 DNA sequence: TGCGCCAGCAGCCAAGATAGTTCGGATCAGCCCCAGCATTTT. Its translation is CASSQDSSDQPQHF. The chain uses TRBV4-3 and TRBJ1-5; the D is unclear. V lost 0 bases and J lost 5, with 8 bases in between. Germline CDR1 reads LGHNA; CDR2 reads YSLEER. CDR3 length: 14 residues.

J is TRBJ1-5 and V is TRBV19; 7 bases fit TRBD1. The CDR3 has 16 residues. Unmatched junction bases numbered 5, after V lost 0 bases and J lost 3 bases. Per germline, CDR1 LNHDA and CDR2 SQIVND (reference sequence). The CDR3 DNA sequence: TGTGCCAGTAGTATAGACACCGGGACAGCCAATCAGCCCCAGCATTTT. It codes for CASSIDTGTANQPQHF.

This clone was recorded once. The V call is TRBV6-2 or TRBV6-3, the J call TRBJ2-2; TRBD1 aligns across 7 bases. Germline-derived CDR1 and CDR2 are MNHEY and SVGEGT. CDR3 length equals 20 residues. With V trimmed by 5 bases and J by 3 bases, 21 bases remained unmatched. CDR3 region: CASSPGPKAGGGIDTGELFF. CDR3 coding DNA: TGTGCCAGCAGTCCGGGTCCTAAGGCAGGGGGTGGCATCGACACCGGGGAGCTGTTTTTT.

This clone was found a few times. The rearrangement links TRBV6-5 to TRBJ2-5; 8 bases match TRBD1. Trimming cost V 7 bases and J 3 bases; bases outside gene matches: 7. The V gene's germline CDR1 is MNHEY and CDR2 SVGAGI. The CDR3 has 14 residues. Here the CDR3 reads CASNTDREEETQYF. The CDR3 DNA reads as TGTGCCAGCAATACGGACAGGGAGGAAGAGACCCAGTACTTC.

The chain uses TRBV19 and TRBJ2-3; 15 bases line up with TRBD2. Per the germline V gene, CDR1 is LNHDA and CDR2 is SQIVND (reference sequence). The CDR3 has 20 amino acids. V was clipped by 8 bases and J by 2 bases; unmatched bases: 17. Here the CDR3 reads CASGVCRIGLAGGITDTQYF. CDR3 nucleotides: TGTGCCAGTGGGGTCTGTCGAATTGGACTAGCGGGGGGGATCACAGATACGCAGTATTTT.